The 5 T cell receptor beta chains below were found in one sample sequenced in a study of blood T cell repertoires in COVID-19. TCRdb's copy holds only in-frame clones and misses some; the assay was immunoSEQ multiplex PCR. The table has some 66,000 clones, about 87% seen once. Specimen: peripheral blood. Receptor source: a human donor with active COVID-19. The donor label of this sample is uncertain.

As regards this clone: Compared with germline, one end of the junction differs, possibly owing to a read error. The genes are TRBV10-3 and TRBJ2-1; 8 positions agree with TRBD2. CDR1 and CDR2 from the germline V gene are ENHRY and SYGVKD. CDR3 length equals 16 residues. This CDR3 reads CAISESTGTSYNEQFF. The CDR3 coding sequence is TGTGCCATCAGCGAGTCTACCGGGACTAGCTACAATGAGCAGTTCTTC.

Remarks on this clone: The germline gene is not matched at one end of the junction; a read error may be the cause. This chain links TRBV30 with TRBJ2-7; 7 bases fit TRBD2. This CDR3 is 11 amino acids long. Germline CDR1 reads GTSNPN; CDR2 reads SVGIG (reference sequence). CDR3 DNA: TGTGCCTGGAGGGACGGACTAGTGCTTCACTTC. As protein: CAWRDGLVLHF.

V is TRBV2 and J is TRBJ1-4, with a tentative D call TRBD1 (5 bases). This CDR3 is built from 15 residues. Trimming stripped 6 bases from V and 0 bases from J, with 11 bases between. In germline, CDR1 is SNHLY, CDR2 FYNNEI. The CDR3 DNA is TGTGCCAGCAGCCTAGGACAAGCAACTAATGAAAAACTGTTTTTT. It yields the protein CASSLGQATNEKLFF.

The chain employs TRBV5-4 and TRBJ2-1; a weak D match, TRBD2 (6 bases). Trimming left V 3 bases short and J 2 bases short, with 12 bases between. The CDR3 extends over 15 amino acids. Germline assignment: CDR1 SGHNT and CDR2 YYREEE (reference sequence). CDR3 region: CASSSLRTTYNEQFF. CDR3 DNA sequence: TGTGCCAGCAGCTCTCTCCGGACTACCTACAATGAGCAGTTCTTC.

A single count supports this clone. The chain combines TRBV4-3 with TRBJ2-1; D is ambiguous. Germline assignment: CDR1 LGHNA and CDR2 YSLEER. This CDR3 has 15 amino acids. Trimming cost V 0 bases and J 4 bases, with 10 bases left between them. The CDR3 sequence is CASSQDRPSYNEQFF. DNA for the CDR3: TGCGCCAGCAGCCAAGATAGGCCTAGTTACAATGAGCAGTTCTTC.